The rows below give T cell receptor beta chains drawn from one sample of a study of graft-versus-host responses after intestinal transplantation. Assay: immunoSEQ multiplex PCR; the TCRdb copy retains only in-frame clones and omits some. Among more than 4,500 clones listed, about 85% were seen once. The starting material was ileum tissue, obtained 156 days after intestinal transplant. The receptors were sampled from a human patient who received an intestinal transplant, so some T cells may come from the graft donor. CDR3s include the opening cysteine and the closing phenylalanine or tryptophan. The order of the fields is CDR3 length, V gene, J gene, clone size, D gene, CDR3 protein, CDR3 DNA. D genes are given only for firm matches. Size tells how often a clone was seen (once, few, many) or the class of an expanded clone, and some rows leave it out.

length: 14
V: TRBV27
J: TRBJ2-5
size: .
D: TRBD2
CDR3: CASSTTREGETQYF
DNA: TGTGCCAGCAGTACGACTCGGGAGGGGGAGACCCAGTACTTC

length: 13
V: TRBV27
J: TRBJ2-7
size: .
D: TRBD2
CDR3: CASSPRGGYEQYF
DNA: TGTGCCAGCAGCCCCCGGGGGGGCTACGAGCAGTACTTC

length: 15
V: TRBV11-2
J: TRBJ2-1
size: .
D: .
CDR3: CASSPIYSSYNEQFF
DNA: TGTGCCAGCAGCCCGATTTATAGCTCCTACAATGAGCAGTTCTTC

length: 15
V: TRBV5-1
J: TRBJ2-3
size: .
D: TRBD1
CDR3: CASRRQGPITDTQYF
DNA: TGCGCCAGCAGGCGACAGGGACCTATCACAGATACGCAGTATTTT

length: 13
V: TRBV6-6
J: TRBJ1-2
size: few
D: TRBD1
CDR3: CASNTGQGYGYTF
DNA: TGTGCCAGCAACACCGGACAGGGCTATGGCTACACCTTC

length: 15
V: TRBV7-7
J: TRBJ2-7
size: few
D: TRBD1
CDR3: CASSSRQGPSYEQYF
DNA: TGTGCCAGCAGCTCCAGACAGGGGCCCTCCTACGAGCAGTACTTC

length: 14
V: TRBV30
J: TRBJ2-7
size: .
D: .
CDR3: CAWSVSRWRSEQYF
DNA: TGTGCCTGGAGCGTGTCTAGGTGGAGGTCCGAGCAGTACTTC

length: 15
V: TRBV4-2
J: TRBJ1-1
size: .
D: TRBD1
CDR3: CASSQGDRENTEAFF
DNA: TGTGCCAGCAGCCAAGGGGACAGGGAGAACACTGAAGCTTTCTTT

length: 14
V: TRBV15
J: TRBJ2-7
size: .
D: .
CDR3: CATSRSRVGYEQYF
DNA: TGTGCCACCAGCAGGAGTAGGGTTGGGTACGAGCAGTACTTC

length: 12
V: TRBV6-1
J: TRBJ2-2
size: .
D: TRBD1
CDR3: CAMDRETGELFF
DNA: TGTGCCATGGACAGGGAAACCGGGGAGCTGTTTTTT

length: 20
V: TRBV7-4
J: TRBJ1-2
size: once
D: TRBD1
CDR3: CASSLLVQYGTAGLSFGYTF
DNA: TGTGCCAGCAGCTTATTAGTTCAATACGGGACAGCCGGATTATCCTTCGGCTACACCTTC

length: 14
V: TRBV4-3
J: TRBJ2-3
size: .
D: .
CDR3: CASSQVANTDTQYF
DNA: TGCGCCAGCAGCCAAGTTGCGAACACAGATACGCAGTATTTT

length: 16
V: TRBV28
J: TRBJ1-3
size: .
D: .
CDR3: CASSSPGLSSGNTIYF
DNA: TGTGCCAGCAGTTCTCCGGGACTTAGCTCTGGAAACACCATATATTTT

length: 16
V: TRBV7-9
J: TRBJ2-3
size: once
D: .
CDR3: CASSLYLGGGTDTQYF
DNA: TGTGCCAGCAGCTTATATCTAGGTGGGGGCACAGATACGCAGTATTTT

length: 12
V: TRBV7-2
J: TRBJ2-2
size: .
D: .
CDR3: CASSLKTGELFF
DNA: TGTGCCAGCAGCTTAAAGACCGGGGAGCTGTTTTTT

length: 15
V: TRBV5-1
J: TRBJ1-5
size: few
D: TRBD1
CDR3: CASSLGGQVGQPQHF
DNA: TGCGCCAGCAGCTTGGGGGGACAGGTGGGTCAGCCCCAGCATTTT

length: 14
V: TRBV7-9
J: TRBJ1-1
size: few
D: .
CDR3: CASSLRTENTEAFF
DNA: TGTGCCAGCAGCTTGAGGACAGAGAACACTGAAGCTTTCTTT

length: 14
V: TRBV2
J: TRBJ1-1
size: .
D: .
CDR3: CASTLEGTNTEAFF
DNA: TGTGCCAGCACCCTGGAGGGAACGAACACTGAAGCTTTCTTT

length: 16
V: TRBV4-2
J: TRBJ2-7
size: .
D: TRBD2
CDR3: CASSQDPGRGTYEQYF
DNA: TGTGCCAGCAGCCAAGATCCCGGGAGGGGGACCTACGAGCAGTACTTC

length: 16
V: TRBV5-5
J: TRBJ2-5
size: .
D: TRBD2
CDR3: CASSGTSGSRLETQYF
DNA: TGTGCCAGCAGCGGGACTAGCGGGAGTCGATTAGAGACCCAGTACTTC

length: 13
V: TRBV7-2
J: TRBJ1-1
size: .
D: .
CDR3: CASSLWGNTEAFF
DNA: TGTGCCAGCAGCTTATGGGGGAACACTGAAGCTTTCTTT

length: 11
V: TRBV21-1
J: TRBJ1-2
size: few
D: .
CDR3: CASLQGYGYTF
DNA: TGTGCCAGCCTTCAGGGGTATGGCTACACCTTC

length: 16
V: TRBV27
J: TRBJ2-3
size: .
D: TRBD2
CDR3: CASSFPREAIPDTQYF
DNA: TGTGCCAGCAGTTTCCCGCGGGAGGCAATCCCAGATACGCAGTATTTT

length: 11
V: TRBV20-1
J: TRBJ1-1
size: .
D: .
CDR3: CSARQNTEAFF
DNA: TGCAGTGCTAGACAGAACACTGAAGCTTTCTTT

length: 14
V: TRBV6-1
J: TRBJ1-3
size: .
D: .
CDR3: CASSEGVRGYTIYF
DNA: TGTGCCAGCAGTGAAGGGGTCCGTGGGTACACCATATATTTT

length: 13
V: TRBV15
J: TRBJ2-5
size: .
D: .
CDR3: CATSRTDQETQYF
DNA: TGTGCCACCAGCAGGACAGACCAAGAGACCCAGTACTTC

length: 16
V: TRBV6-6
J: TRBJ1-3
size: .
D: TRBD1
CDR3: CASRYHTGGGGNTIYF
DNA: TGTGCCAGCAGATATCATACAGGGGGCGGTGGAAACACCATATATTTT

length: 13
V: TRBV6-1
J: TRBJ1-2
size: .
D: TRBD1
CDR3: CASDRTGSGGYTF
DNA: TGTGCCAGCGACCGGACAGGGTCGGGCGGCTACACCTTC

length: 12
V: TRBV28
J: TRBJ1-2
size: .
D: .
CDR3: CASGDGLYGYTF
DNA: TGTGCCAGCGGGGATGGCCTATATGGCTACACCTTC

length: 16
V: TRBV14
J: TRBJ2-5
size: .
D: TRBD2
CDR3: CASSQVPSGGAGTQYF
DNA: TGTGCCAGCAGCCAAGTTCCTAGCGGAGGGGCAGGGACCCAGTACTTC

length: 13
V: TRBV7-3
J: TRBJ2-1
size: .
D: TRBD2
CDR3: CASSLGGGYEQFF
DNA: TGTGCCAGCAGCTTAGGGGGGGGATACGAGCAGTTCTTC

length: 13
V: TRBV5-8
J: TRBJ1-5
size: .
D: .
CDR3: CASSLGINQPQHF
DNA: TGTGCCAGCAGCTTGGGGATCAATCAGCCCCAGCATTTT

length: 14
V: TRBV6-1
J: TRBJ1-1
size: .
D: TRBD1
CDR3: CASSIQGASTEAFF
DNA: TGTGCCAGCAGTATACAGGGGGCGAGCACTGAAGCTTTCTTC

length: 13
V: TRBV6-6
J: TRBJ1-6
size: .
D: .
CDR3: CASSYAPNSPLHF
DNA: TGTGCCAGCAGTTATGCTCCCAATTCACCCCTCCACTTT

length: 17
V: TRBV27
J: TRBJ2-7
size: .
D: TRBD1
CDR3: CASSPHPGQGLWYEQYF
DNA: TGTGCCAGCAGTCCTCATCCGGGACAGGGGCTGTGGTACGAGCAGTACTTC

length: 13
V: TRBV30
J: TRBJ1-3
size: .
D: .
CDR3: CAWTMSSGNTIYF
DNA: TGTGCCTGGACGATGAGCTCTGGAAACACCATATATTTT

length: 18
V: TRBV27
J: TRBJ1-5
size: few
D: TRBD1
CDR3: CASSAPQWADREGQPQHF
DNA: TGTGCCAGCAGCGCCCCCCAGTGGGCCGACAGGGAGGGACAGCCCCAGCATTTT